This TCR beta chain was identified during a study of cytomegalovirus exposure and HLA in healthy donors. Study-level points and caveats: TRBV6-2, TRBV6-3 and other indistinguishable V segments were excluded.

The PCR used 60 Vbeta and 13 Jbeta primers. Data came from immunoSEQ multiplex PCR; TCRdb stores just in-frame clones and leaves some out. Here the sample table reports 180,000 or so clones. Germline CDR1 is WSHSY and CDR2 is SAAADI. The CDR3 has 12 residues. Trimming shortened V by 8 bases and J by 4 bases, and 11 bases separated the two germline ends. About this clone: Its antigen is unknown.

The rearrangement uses TRBV10-2 and TRBJ2-5; no clear D. Specimen: PBMCs. The clonotype comes from a woman aged 18 to 35 in good health and CMV-seropositive. The CDR3 DNA follows: TGCGCCAGCGGATCGACTCCAGAGACCCAGTACTTC. Translating gives CASGSTPETQYF.